Each of the 6 T cell receptor beta chains below was sequenced from the same sample in a study of T cell repertoires in cytomegalovirus infection. TCRdb recomputed calls from the reads with MiXCR, one row per CDR3 protein. This table has 680,000 or so distinct CDR3 sequences, less than 40% appearing once. The sample consisted of PBMCs. The receptors were gathered from a human donor in good health (CMV status not recorded). Some clones in this sample may be carry-over from other donors' samples.

This clonotype was detected only a few times. The chain employs TRBV12-3 or TRBV12-4 and TRBJ2-1; 11 nucleotides align to TRBD2. The CDR3 loop spans 19 amino acids. V shed 4 bases and J 0 bases; nucleotides not matched to a gene: 11. CDR3 residues: CASSSPGTSGISSYNEQFF. In DNA form, the CDR3 reads TGTGCCAGCAGTTCTCCCGGGACTAGCGGCATAAGCTCCTACAATGAGCAGTTCTTC.

With regard to this clonotype: This sequence may be a read error, since a much larger clone differs from it by one base. The chain joins TRBV7-2 to TRBJ2-1; D tentatively fits TRBD1 or TRBD2 (6 bases each). Per germline, CDR1 SGHTA and CDR2 FQGNSA. V lost 5 bases to trimming and J lost 4 bases, with 12 bases between them. The CDR3 is made up of 14 amino acids. CDR3 nucleotide sequence: TGTGCCAGCAGCCGGGGGCGGACTTACAATGAGCAGTTCTTC. Protein: CASSRGRTYNEQFF.

A note on this clonotype: An end of the junction does not agree with germline; a read error may underlie this. The rearrangement joins TRBV4-1 to TRBJ2-1; D is possibly TRBD2 (7 bases). The CDR3 runs 15 residues. Germline values: CDR1 MGHRA, CDR2 YSYEKL. The CDR3 sequence is CASSHEGGGHNEQFF. Written as DNA, the CDR3 is TGTGCCAGCAGCCACGAGGGGGGGGGGCACAATGAGCAGTTCTTC.

This clonotype has only a few counts. This sequence joins TRBV6-1 and TRBJ2-1; D may correspond to TRBD1 or TRBD2 (5 bases each). Germline loops: CDR1 MNHNS, CDR2 SASEGT. This CDR3 region has 16 residues. The V end was cut by 5 bases, the J end by 4 bases, with 18 bases between. The CDR3: CASSRGGGWSYNEQFF. In DNA, the CDR3 is TGTGCCAGCAGTCGTGGGGGTGGTTGGTCTTACAATGAGCAGTTCTTC.

The chain links TRBV10-3 to TRBJ1-2; the D is unclear. Germline V lookup: CDR1 ENHRY, CDR2 SYGVKD. Trimming shortened V by 8 bases and J by 5 bases, and 9 bases separated the two germline ends. The CDR3 loop spans 11 amino acids. CDR3 protein: CAIGDGYGYTF. The DNA for the CDR3 is TGTGCCATCGGGGATGGTTATGGCTACACCTTC.

This clonotype was counted between two and nine times. The chain uses TRBV6-6 and TRBJ1-1; 7 bases map to TRBD1. The CDR3 has 14 residues. Per the germline V gene, CDR1 is MNHNY and CDR2 is SVGAGI (reference sequence). The ends lost 6 bases at V and 7 bases at J; junction bases unmatched: 11. The CDR3 sequence: CASRVDRDRGEAFF. The CDR3 coding sequence is TGTGCCAGCAGGGTAGACAGGGACCGAGGTGAAGCTTTCTTT.